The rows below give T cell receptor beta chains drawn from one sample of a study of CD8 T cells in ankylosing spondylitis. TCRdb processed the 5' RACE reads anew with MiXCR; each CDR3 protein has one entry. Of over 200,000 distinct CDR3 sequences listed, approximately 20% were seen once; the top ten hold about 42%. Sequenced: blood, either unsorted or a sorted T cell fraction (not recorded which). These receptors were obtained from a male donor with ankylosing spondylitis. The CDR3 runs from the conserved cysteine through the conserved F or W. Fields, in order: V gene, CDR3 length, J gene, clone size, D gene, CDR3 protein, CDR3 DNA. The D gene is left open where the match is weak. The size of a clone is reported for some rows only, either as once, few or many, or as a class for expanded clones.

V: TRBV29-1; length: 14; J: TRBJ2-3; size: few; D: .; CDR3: CSVDDTDSTDTQYF; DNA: TGCAGCGTAGACGACACGGATAGCACAGATACGCAGTATTTT
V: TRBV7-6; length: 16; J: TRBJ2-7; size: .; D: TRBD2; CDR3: CASTLDGLAGGSEQYF; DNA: TGTGCCAGCACCTTGGACGGACTAGCGGGAGGGTCCGAGCAGTACTTC
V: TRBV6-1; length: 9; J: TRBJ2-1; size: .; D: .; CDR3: CASSQKQFF; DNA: TGTGCCAGCAGCCAGAAGCAGTTCTTC
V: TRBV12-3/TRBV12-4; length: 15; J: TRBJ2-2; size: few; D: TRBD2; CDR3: CASTPWEGNTGELFF; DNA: TGTGCCAGCACCCCTTGGGAGGGGAACACCGGGGAGCTGTTTTTT
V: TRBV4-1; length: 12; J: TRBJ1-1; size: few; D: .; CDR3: CASSHPNTEAFF; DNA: TGCGCCAGCAGCCACCCAAACACTGAAGCTTTCTTT
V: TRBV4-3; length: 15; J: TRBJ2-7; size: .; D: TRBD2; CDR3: CASSQILAESYEQYF; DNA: TGCGCCAGCAGCCAGATACTAGCGGAGTCCTACGAGCAGTACTTC
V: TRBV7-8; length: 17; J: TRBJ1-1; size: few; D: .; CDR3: CASSLTLMAAMNTEAFF; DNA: TGTGCCAGCAGCTTAACCCTAATGGCAGCCATGAACACTGAAGCTTTCTTT
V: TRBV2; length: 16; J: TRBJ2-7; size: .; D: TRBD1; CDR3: CAVRGGQGASGYEQYF; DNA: TGTGCCGTTAGAGGGGGACAGGGGGCATCGGGCTACGAGCAGTACTTC
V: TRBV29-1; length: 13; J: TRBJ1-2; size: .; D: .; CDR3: CSVDGGWGYGYTF; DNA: TGCAGCGTTGATGGGGGGTGGGGTTATGGCTACACCTTC
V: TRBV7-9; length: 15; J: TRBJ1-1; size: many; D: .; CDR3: CASSLEGGVDPEAFF; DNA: TGTGCCAGCAGCTTAGAGGGAGGAGTGGACCCTGAAGCTTTCTTT
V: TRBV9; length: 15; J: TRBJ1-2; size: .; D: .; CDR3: CASSVGGQTLYGYTF; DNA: TGTGCCAGCAGCGTAGGTGGACAGACCTTATATGGCTACACCTTC
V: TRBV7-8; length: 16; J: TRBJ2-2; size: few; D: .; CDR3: CASSLGWVVGTGELFF; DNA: TGTGCCAGCAGCTTAGGCTGGGTTGTTGGCACCGGGGAGCTGTTTTTT
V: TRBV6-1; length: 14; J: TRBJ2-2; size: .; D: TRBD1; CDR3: CASSEDRGYWELFF; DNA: TGTGCCAGCAGTGAGGACAGGGGATATTGGGAGCTGTTTTTT
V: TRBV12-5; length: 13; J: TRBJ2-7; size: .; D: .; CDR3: CASGLDNSYEQYF; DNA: TGTGCTAGTGGCTTGGACAACTCCTACGAGCAGTACTTC
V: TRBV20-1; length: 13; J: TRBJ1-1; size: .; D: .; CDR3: CSAATALNTEAFF; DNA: TGCAGTGCAGCGACGGCTTTGAACACTGAAGCTTTCTTT
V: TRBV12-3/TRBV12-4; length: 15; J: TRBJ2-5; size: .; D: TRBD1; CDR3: CASSSGQLSQETQYF; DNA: TGTGCCAGCAGTTCGGGACAGCTAAGCCAAGAGACCCAGTACTTC